Shown below are 24 T cell receptor beta chains from a single sample sequenced in a study of post-analysis software for immune sequencing data (dated by TCRdb to the mid-2010s). Their antigens are not known. The library was prepared using PCR. The sequencer was an Illumina HiSeq 2500. To reduce PCR and sequencing biases, unique molecular identifiers were built into the TCR beta cDNA libraries. The raw public data were reprocessed by TCRdb itself: fastp quality trimming at Q25, MiXCR clonotype calling, in-frame beta chains only. When rows share a CDR3 protein, they turn into one entry using the most common DNA and genes. The sample table contains 650,000 to 850,000 distinct CDR3 sequences; only one count was recorded for 53% of them. 4.6% of the sample comes from the top ten. The paper's findings and limits, for the study overall: Significantly higher frequencies in patients than in controls were found for roughly 5 TRBV segments, including TRBV5-6, TRBV5-1 and TRBV20-1.

Sequenced: blood. The receptor source for this set is a girl aged 5-17 years with multiple sclerosis.

This clonotype is a singleton in its sample. The chain couples TRBV20-1 to TRBJ2-7, with TRBD2 matching over 10 bases. V lost 6 bases to trimming and J lost 6 bases; unmatched junction nucleotides: 11. Germline CDR1 DFQATT, CDR2 SNEGSKA (reference sequence). This CDR3 is 14 amino acids long. CDR3 coding DNA: TGCAGTGCCAAAGCGGGAGGGCCGAAAGGCGAGCAGTACTTC. Translating it yields CSAKAGGPKGEQYF.

CDR3 in DNA: TGTGCCAGCAGCCCCCCGATGTGGCCACAAGAGACCCAGTACTTC. Its protein is CASSPPMWPQETQYF. This chain connects TRBV7-9 to TRBJ2-5; no firm D call. Germline CDR1 is SEHNR and CDR2 is FQNEAQ (reference sequence). Trimming cost V 5 bases and J 2 bases, with 15 bases left between them. This CDR3 has 15 amino acids.

CDR3 amino acids: CASSLERGREEQFF. The CDR3 bases are TGTGCCAGCAGCTTAGAAAGGGGCAGAGAGGAGCAGTTCTTC. V gene TRBV7-9 combines with J gene TRBJ2-1, with D possibly being TRBD1 (5 bases). Trimming left V 1 base short and J 10 bases short, with 14 bases between. The CDR3 has 14 amino acids. Looked up from germline, CDR1 is SEHNR and CDR2 is FQNEAQ (reference sequence). The complete variable domain, with remaining parts taken from reference TRBV7-9 and TRBJ2-1, reads DTGVSQNPRHKITKRGQNVTFRCDPISEHNRLYWYRQTLGQGPEFLTYFQNEAQLEKSRLLSDRFSAERPKGSFSTLEIQRTEQGDSAMYLCASSLERGREEQFFGPGTRLTVL.

The chain links TRBV20-1 to TRBJ1-5; a possible D gene is TRBD1 (6 bases). The CDR3 spans 16 residues. Trimming stripped 6 bases from V and 1 base from J, with 19 bases between. The germline gives CDR1 DFQATT, CDR2 SNEGSKA (reference sequence). The CDR3 coding sequence is TGCAGTGCCCTACCCCGGGGGGCCCAAAGCAATCAGCCCCAGCATTTT. Translation: CSALPRGAQSNQPQHF.

V usage is TRBV3-1 and J usage is TRBJ2-3; D not resolved. V was trimmed by 4 bases and J by 0 bases, leaving 17 bases between them. The CDR3 runs 17 residues. Germline assignment: CDR1 LGHDT and CDR2 YNNKEL (reference sequence). CDR3 sequence: CASSLKNRSPSTDTQYF. In nucleotides, the CDR3 is TGTGCCAGCAGCCTAAAGAACCGCTCTCCTAGCACAGATACGCAGTATTTT.

The V and J genes are TRBV12-3 or TRBV12-4 and TRBJ2-1, with D perhaps TRBD2 (5 bases). V gave up 8 bases and J gave up 10 bases, with 12 bases separating them. This CDR3 contains 11 residues. The DNA of the CDR3 is TGTGCCAGCCGCGCGACGGGAGAGCAGTTCTTC. Protein: CASRATGEQFF.

Note on this clonotype: The junction departs from germline at one end; a sequencing error may be responsible. CDR3 protein: CATSLLKGGEETQYF. In DNA, the CDR3 is TGTGCCACCAGCTTGTTAAAGGGGGGGGAAGAGACCCAGTACTTC. The chain carries TRBV7-8 and TRBJ2-5, with a weak D call TRBD2 (7 bases). Germline lookup yields CDR1 SGHVS and CDR2 FQNEAQ. The CDR3 length is 15 residues.

V usage is TRBV3-1 and J usage is TRBJ2-7; D not resolved. Germline CDR1 LGHDT, CDR2 YNNKEL (reference sequence). The CDR3 totals 13 residues. The V end was cut by 4 bases, the J end by 3 bases, with 10 bases between. This CDR3 is CASSPSIFYEQYF. In DNA form, the CDR3 reads TGTGCCAGCAGCCCGTCTATCTTCTACGAGCAGTACTTC.

This clonotype was picked up a small number of times. This chain uses TRBV6-4 with TRBJ2-1, with D perhaps TRBD2 (6 bases). Germline lookup yields CDR1 MRHNA and CDR2 SNTAGT. V was trimmed by 6 bases and J by 10 bases, leaving 19 bases between them. The CDR3 loop spans 14 amino acids. The CDR3 DNA reads as TGTGCCAGCAGCGCTACCCAGACTAGTAGCGAGCAGTTCTTC. This codes for CASSATQTSSEQFF.

The V call is TRBV29-1, the J call TRBJ2-1; no firm D call. CDR1 and CDR2 from the germline V gene are SQVTM and ANQGSEA. The CDR3 consists of 14 residues. Deletions cut 6 bases from V and 4 bases from J, with 16 bases between. CDR3 sequence reads: CSVGRLLTYNEQFF. The CDR3 region has the DNA TGCAGCGTGGGAAGACTGCTTACTTACAATGAGCAGTTCTTC.

CDR3: CASSQETLAASYEQYF. The CDR3 coding sequence is TGTGCCAGCAGCCAAGAAACGTTGGCAGCTTCCTACGAGCAGTACTTC. The rearrangement uses TRBV14 and TRBJ2-7; D uncertain. The CDR3 loop spans 16 amino acids. Germline V lookup: CDR1 SGHDN, CDR2 FVKESK. Trimming pared 0 bases from V and 1 base from J, leaving 13 bases between.

V is TRBV7-9 and J is TRBJ2-5, with D possibly TRBD1 on 5 matching bases. V was shortened by 4 bases and J by 4 bases, with 10 bases between the two germline ends. Germline assignment: CDR1 SEHNR and CDR2 FQNEAQ (reference sequence). The CDR3 length is 13 residues. CDR3 residues: CASSSTVLETQYF. Here the CDR3 DNA reads TGTGCCAGCAGCTCGACAGTTCTAGAGACCCAGTACTTC.

This chain links TRBV5-5 with TRBJ2-3, with 9 nucleotides matching TRBD1. The germline V gene has CDR1 SGHKS and CDR2 YYEKEE (reference sequence). V shed 5 bases and J 0 bases; nucleotides not matched to a gene: 7. This CDR3 contains 16 residues. The CDR3 nucleotides are TGTGCCAGCAGTCATGGGGACAGGGTGAGCACAGATACGCAGTATTTT. Translated, it gives CASSHGDRVSTDTQYF.

V gene TRBV7-9 combines with J gene TRBJ2-1; 12 bases match TRBD1. The V and J ends lost 1 base and 3 bases, in that order; junction bases with no gene match: 1. Per germline, CDR1 SEHNR and CDR2 FQNEAQ (reference sequence). This CDR3 comprises 16 residues. CDR3 sequence: CASSLGDRGLYNEQFF. The CDR3 DNA is TGTGCCAGCAGCTTAGGGGACAGGGGGCTCTACAATGAGCAGTTCTTC.

The chain recombines TRBV20-1 with TRBJ2-4, with 7 nucleotides matching TRBD1. With the DNA end fitting TRBJ2-7 better, the J assignment may be wrong. The CDR3 extends over 13 amino acids. CDR1 DFQATT and CDR2 SNEGSKA come from the germline V gene (reference sequence). The CDR3 sequence is CSARVGTETEQYF. DNA of the CDR3: TGCAGTGCTAGAGTGGGGACAGAGACCGAGCAGTACTTC.

The chain combines TRBV4-1 with TRBJ2-4, with 9 bases that match TRBD1. The J call may not be correct, given that the DNA end is closer to TRBJ2-7. This CDR3 is 15 amino acids long. Germline loops: CDR1 MGHRA, CDR2 YSYEKL. Written as DNA, the CDR3 is TGCGCCAGCAGCCCGAACAGGGGGCTGACCTACGAGCAGTACTTC. Translating it yields CASSPNRGLTYEQYF.

The chain couples TRBV10-3 to TRBJ2-7; D is uncertain. Trimming removed 8 bases at V and 6 bases at J, with 8 bases between. The CDR3 has 10 amino acids. CDR1 and CDR2 from the germline V gene are ENHRY and SYGVKD. CDR3 sequence reads: CAIGEFEQYF. Written as DNA, the CDR3 is TGTGCCATCGGCGAATTCGAGCAGTACTTC.

Only a few counts were recorded for this clonotype. V and J are TRBV6-5 and TRBJ1-2; tentatively, D is TRBD1 (5 bases). Looked up from germline, CDR1 is MNHEY and CDR2 is SVGAGI. Deletions cut 4 bases from V and 7 bases from J, with 13 bases between. CDR3 length equals 13 residues. In DNA form, the CDR3 reads TGTGCCAGCAGTTGCCCCCAGGGAGGTGGCTACACCTTC. Its protein product is CASSCPQGGGYTF.

At least ten counts were recorded for this clonotype. J is TRBJ2-7 and V is TRBV20-1; 11 bases map to TRBD2. The CDR3 is made up of 12 amino acids. CDR1 DFQATT and CDR2 SNEGSKA come from the germline V gene (reference sequence). CDR3 sequence: CSAGTSGYEQYF. DNA of the CDR3: TGCAGCGCCGGGACTAGCGGCTACGAGCAGTACTTC.

The chain carries TRBV7-9 and TRBJ1-1; D ambiguous. The CDR3 spans 14 residues. CDR1 SEHNR and CDR2 FQNEAQ come from the germline V gene (reference sequence). V lost 7 bases and J lost 1, with 13 bases in between. CDR3 DNA: TGTGCCAGCACCGATCGCAACAGGAACACTGAAGCTTTCTTT. Amino acid sequence: CASTDRNRNTEAFF.

This clonotype was counted between two and nine times. The gene calls are TRBV10-3 and TRBJ2-3, with D perhaps TRBD1 or TRBD2 (5 bases each). Per the germline V gene, CDR1 is ENHRY and CDR2 is SYGVKD. V lost 4 bases to trimming and J lost 5 bases, with 22 bases between them. The length of the CDR3 is 17 residues. The CDR3: CAISARRGRTTEDTQYF. The CDR3 coding sequence is TGTGCCATCAGTGCTAGAAGGGGACGGACGACAGAAGATACGCAGTATTTT.

This clonotype was recorded a few times. The CDR3 nucleotides are TGTGCCAGCAGCTTGCTCGCGACAGGGGGCGCCTACGAGCAGTACTTC. It specifies CASSLLATGGAYEQYF. The chain has TRBV5-8 and TRBJ2-7, with 10 bases lining up with TRBD1. CDR3 length equals 16 residues. V gave up 1 base and J gave up 2 bases; unmatched junction bases: 6. CDR1 is SGHTS, CDR2 YDEGEE, per germline.

CDR3 in amino acids: CASSVTGQKQYF. The CDR3 DNA is TGTGCCAGCAGTGTAACAGGGCAGAAGCAGTACTTC. The rearrangement joins TRBV2 to TRBJ2-4, with a possible D match to TRBD1 (6 bases). Germline V gives CDR1 SNHLY, CDR2 FYNNEI. V lost 4 bases, J lost 13 bases, and 14 bases lay in between. CDR3 length: 12 amino acids.

This rearrangement joins TRBV6-5 to TRBJ2-1; no definite D call. V shed 2 bases and J shed 7 bases, with 9 bases lying between them. Germline assignment: CDR1 MNHEY and CDR2 SVGAGI. This CDR3 has 13 amino acids. The CDR3 nucleotides are TGTGCCAGCAGTTACCTTCGTGGTAATGAGCAGTTCTTC. This codes for CASSYLRGNEQFF.